This entry describes one T cell receptor beta chain. At least ten counts were recorded for this clonotype. The antigen it recognizes is unknown. No per-base quality is available; no much larger clone lies one base away. This sample was taken from a study of CD8 T cells in ankylosing spondylitis (dated by TCRdb to the late 2010s). For context, the study as a whole: To find TCR variants linked to disease, the study profiled T cell receptor beta repertoires in ankylosing spondylitis patients and healthy donors. The full study cohort was made up of 20 to 25 ankylosing spondylitis patients and 108 healthy donors. Peripheral blood samples were taken, and synovial fluid was additionally collected from ankylosing spondylitis patients. The study at large found these results: Blood from ankylosing spondylitis patients appeared to be characterized by a TCR beta motif made up of under 10 highly homologous amino acid variants. The disease-linked clones showed a CD8+ phenotype and occurred at relatively low frequencies in peripheral blood. Some of the motif variants had been reported before in the synovial fluid and blood of reactive arthritis patients, a finding that suggests common disease-initiation mechanisms. Significant enrichment of the disease-linked clones was reported in matched synovial fluid samples from ankylosing spondylitis patients.

Data came from an Illumina HiSeq 2500. TCR beta libraries were prepared by quantitative 5'-RACE with molecular barcodes. In the authors' own workflow: A new computational method based on a probabilistic model of VDJ rearrangement was used to identify disease-linked TCR variants. Clones were called with MiXCR by TCRdb after fastp trimmed the public reads at Q25, and only in-frame beta chains were retained. Rows merge per CDR3 protein into single entries with the most common DNA and genes. None of the V and J calls come from the authors' own analysis; TCRdb made them. Here the sample has 700,000 to 1,000,000 distinct CDR3 sequences; approximately 10% occur a single time. Of the sample, approximately 0.5% is held by the ten largest clones. The CDR3, from cysteine to phenylalanine, totals 15 residues. The read is trimmed to its CDR3 DNA, 45 bases read in frame from base 1. V and J are trimmed by 3 bases and 7 bases, and the gene matches miss 8 bases of the junction. The germline V gene (reference sequence) gives CDR1 as DFQATT and CDR2 as SNEGSKA.

The clonotype originates from a male donor with ankylosing spondylitis. Input material: blood, either unsorted or a sorted T cell fraction (not recorded which). Recombination connected TRBV20-1 to TRBJ2-1, with 11 bases in between that match TRBD2. This receptor has the CDR3 CSASQTSGILNEQFF. In nucleotide form, the sequence is TGCAGTGCTAGCCAGACTAGCGGGATTTTGAATGAGCAGTTCTTC.